One TCR beta chain is described in this entry. The specificity of this receptor is unknown. Per-base qualities were not stored, and no clone one base away is much larger. This record belongs to a study of OX40 agonist ivuxolimab in advanced cancers. Regarding the complete study: Ivuxolimab was a fully human IgG2 agonistic monoclonal antibody targeting the costimulatory receptor OX40 (CD134). Intravenous ivuxolimab was administered to patients every 2 weeks at six dose levels: 0.01, 0.1, 0.3, 1.5, 3 and 10 mg/kg. Among the roughly 54 dose-escalation patients, approximately 20 had hepatocellular carcinoma, around 15 melanoma, 9 renal cell carcinoma and 9 head and neck cancer. A male proportion of 82.7% and a mean age of approximately 61 years, ranging from about 20 to 80, were recorded for the dose-escalation cohort. Prior anti-PD-1, anti-PD-L1 or anti-CTLA-4 therapy was permitted, and checkpoint inhibitors had been received by roughly 40% of dose-escalation patients. Partial responses occurred in three dose-escalation patients: two with cutaneous melanoma and one with hepatocellular carcinoma. Peripheral TCRbeta sequencing aimed to test whether ivuxolimab altered TCR sequence diversity and caused clonal T-cell expansion. The paper reports the monotherapy dose-escalation portion (N of about 50 patients) of the phase I ivuxolimab trial.

The study at large found these results: At doses of 0.1 to 3.0 mg/kg, clonal expansion of both CD4+ and CD8+ blood T cells was observed from baseline to week 6. In partial responders in the 0.1-3.0 mg/kg groups, normalized peripheral clonal expansion was found to be among the lowest, especially among CD8+ T cells. After ivuxolimab, more expanded clones were found on average in CD8+ T cells than in CD4+ T cells. The antigen specificity of the clonally expanded peripheral T cells was not determined. Low levels of normalized T-cell clonal expansion were also seen in some nonresponding patients.

The trial excluded patients who had a history of autoimmune disease or were on systemic immunosuppression. Peripheral blood for TCR sequencing was collected from all dose cohorts at baseline, on cycle 4 day 1, and on cycle 7 day 1. Samples were obtained from an open-label, multicenter, first-in-human phase I dose-escalation trial of ivuxolimab. Adults with locally advanced or metastatic melanoma, renal cell, hepatocellular, or head and neck squamous cell carcinoma were enrolled in the trial. Before TCR sequencing, CD4+ and CD8+ T cells were separately sorted from peripheral blood. For sequencing of the TCRbeta CDR3 region, genomic DNA was extracted from the sorted cells. The immunoSEQ Assay was used for sequencing of TCRbeta CDR3 regions. This immuneACCESS table, as held by TCRdb, lists in-frame sequences with V and J called but not all clones. Of the missing ones, under half trace to an unresolved V gene in checked studies; the others have no known cause. The sample has more than 100,000 clones on record, approximately 92% of them singletons. 0.15% to 0.17% of the sample comes from the top ten.

The specimen comprised CD4+ or CD8+ T cells sorted from blood, sampled in a trial of the OX40 agonist ivuxolimab. The receptor's source is an adult with an advanced solid tumor such as melanoma, head and neck, liver or kidney cancer.

The CDR3 reads CASSLAGAGETQYF. The DNA sequence is given as TGTGCCAGCAGCTTAGCCGGGGCGGGTGAGACCCAGTACTTC. The chain is encoded by TRBV13 joined to TRBJ2-5, with the D gene tentatively TRBD1 or TRBD2, based on 5 matching bases in each. From a lookup of the germline V gene (reference sequence), CDR1 and CDR2 are PRHDT and FYEKMQ. Taken from cysteine to phenylalanine, the CDR3 has 14 residues. Only the CDR3 DNA stays, 42 bases, in frame from base 1. V lost 1 base and J lost 5 bases; the stretch between them is 11 bases long.